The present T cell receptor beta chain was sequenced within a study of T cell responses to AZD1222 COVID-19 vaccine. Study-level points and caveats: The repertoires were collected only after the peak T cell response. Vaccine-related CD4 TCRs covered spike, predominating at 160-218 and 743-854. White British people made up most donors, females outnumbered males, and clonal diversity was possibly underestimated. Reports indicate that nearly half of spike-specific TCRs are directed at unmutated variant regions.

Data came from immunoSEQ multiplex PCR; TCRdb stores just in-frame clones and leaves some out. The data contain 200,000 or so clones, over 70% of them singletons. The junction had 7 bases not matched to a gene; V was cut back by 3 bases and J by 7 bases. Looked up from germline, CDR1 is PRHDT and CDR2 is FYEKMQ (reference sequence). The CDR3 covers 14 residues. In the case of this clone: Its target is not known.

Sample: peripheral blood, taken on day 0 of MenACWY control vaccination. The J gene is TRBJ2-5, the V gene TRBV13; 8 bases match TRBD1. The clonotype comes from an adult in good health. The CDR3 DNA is TGTGCCAGCAGCTTGCTCGGACAGGGAGGGACCCAGTACTTC. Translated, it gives CASSLLGQGGTQYF.